These T cell receptor beta chains were read from a single sample in a study of blood T cell repertoires in COVID-19. The method was immunoSEQ multiplex PCR; TCRdb's version includes in-frame clones alone and lacks a portion of them. The sample has 300,000 to 400,000 clones; 87% are singletons. Sequencing input: peripheral blood. These receptors were collected from a man aged 50 to 59 with active or convalescent COVID-19. Each CDR3 is given with its conserved first and last residue. The listing skips clone size in some rows; elsewhere it reads once, few, many or a size class.

j_gene | len | abundance | v_gene | CDR3aa
TRBJ2-3 | 12 | . | TRBV29-1 | CSVESGPDTQYF
TRBJ1-6 | 14 | . | TRBV2 | CASSAGRASSPLHF
TRBJ1-1 | 14 | . | TRBV19 | CASSPLGVDTEAFF
TRBJ1-5 | 14 | . | TRBV30 | CAWSPTGTYQPQHF
TRBJ1-2 | 13 | . | TRBV28 | CASSLNTNYGYTF
TRBJ1-1 | 15 | . | TRBV3-1/TRBV3-2 | CASSQGRVGDTEAFF
TRBJ1-5 | 15 | . | TRBV30 | CAWGYRTGGGQPQHF
TRBJ1-4 | 14 | once | TRBV5-1 | CASRPDGTNEKLFF
TRBJ1-6 | 15 | . | TRBV5-1 | CASSPTDSYNSPLHF
TRBJ2-6 | 15 | . | TRBV28 | CASSPPSRGANVLTF
TRBJ2-5 | 16 | . | TRBV5-1 | CASSPRERGSLETQYF
TRBJ2-7 | 18 | . | TRBV7-6 | CASSLAGTSGSGGHEQYF
TRBJ1-3 | 17 | . | TRBV28 | CASSLLGGGEYGNTIYF
TRBJ1-1 | 12 | once | TRBV30 | CAWTRTGTEAFF
TRBJ1-1 | 14 | . | TRBV4-2 | CASSQESPGTEAFF
TRBJ2-3 | 19 | once | TRBV24-1 | CATSDLGFGQGQGTDTQYF
TRBJ1-3 | 16 | . | TRBV3-1/TRBV3-2 | CASSQMGGAMGNTIYF
TRBJ2-5 | 15 | . | TRBV28 | CASRERDLYQETQYF
TRBJ1-1 | 13 | . | TRBV10-3 | CAISESPGFEAFF
TRBJ1-5 | 15 | . | TRBV9 | CASSTGTGGGQPQHF
TRBJ2-2 | 13 | . | TRBV9 | CASSVVAPGELFF
TRBJ2-3 | 16 | once | TRBV5-1 | CASSFHGQGGTDTQYF
TRBJ2-1 | 11 | . | TRBV29-1 | CSGALNNEQFF
TRBJ1-1 | 13 | . | TRBV11-1 | CASSLTPGQEAFF
TRBJ2-5 | 14 | once | TRBV11-3 | CASSPGGAEETQYF
TRBJ2-4 | 14 | . | TRBV2 | CASRQGGAKNIQYF
TRBJ2-5 | 16 | . | TRBV11-3 | CASSPGLAGELGTQYF
TRBJ1-5 | 17 | . | TRBV4-1 | CASSQEIRRGGIQPQHF
TRBJ1-4 | 15 | . | TRBV28 | CASSSTGLTNEKLFF
TRBJ1-3 | 16 | . | TRBV23-1 | CASSRILGDSGNTIYF
TRBJ2-7 | 14 | . | TRBV5-1 | CASSPQQGPYEQYF
TRBJ2-1 | 15 | . | TRBV19 | CASKEALGSYNEQFF
TRBJ1-1 | 14 | . | TRBV15 | CATSRKGQNTEAFF
TRBJ2-3 | 16 | . | TRBV9 | CASSATSGRLTDTQYF
TRBJ2-2 | 15 | few | TRBV5-1 | CASTSGTANTGELFF
TRBJ1-6 | 13 | . | TRBV10-3 | CAISDQGGSPLHF
TRBJ1-2 | 14 | . | TRBV7-2 | CASSLGGHSYGYTF
TRBJ2-2 | 13 | . | TRBV28 | CASSLLSGGELFF
TRBJ2-7 | 13 | . | TRBV25-1 | CASSDPPSYEQYF
TRBJ2-1 | 13 | . | TRBV9 | CASSKNPTTGPVF
TRBJ2-2 | 14 | . | TRBV20-1 | CSASGQGAGGELFF
TRBJ1-1 | 16 | . | TRBV5-1 | CASSFIDGQGSPEAFF
TRBJ1-3 | 16 | . | TRBV10-3 | CAISAIGVNNGNTIYF
TRBJ2-3 | 14 | . | TRBV27 | CASSMPYRTDTQYF
TRBJ1-2 | 14 | . | TRBV6-5 | CASSYGQGRGGYTF
TRBJ2-7 | 14 | . | TRBV18 | CASSPSGNLYEQYF
TRBJ2-1 | 14 | . | TRBV4-1 | CASAEQSSYNEQFF
TRBJ1-4 | 15 | . | TRBV19 | CASSFRPAPSEKLFF
TRBJ2-3 | 13 | . | TRBV7-2 | CASHQAYPDTQYF
TRBJ1-2 | 16 | . | TRBV9 | CASSAQSGTDPGGYTF
TRBJ2-5 | 15 | few | TRBV27 | CASSQGQGPIETQYF
TRBJ2-5 | 22 | once | TRBV24-1 | CATSDLRHHRSGRGLFGETQYF
TRBJ2-3 | 16 | . | TRBV30 | CAWSHDRGYGTDTQYF
TRBJ1-2 | 13 | . | TRBV5-1 | CASGPTEGYGYTF
TRBJ2-7 | 14 | . | TRBV9 | CASSPGQGAYEQYF
TRBJ1-2 | 15 | . | TRBV28 | CASRPQGSSNYGYTF